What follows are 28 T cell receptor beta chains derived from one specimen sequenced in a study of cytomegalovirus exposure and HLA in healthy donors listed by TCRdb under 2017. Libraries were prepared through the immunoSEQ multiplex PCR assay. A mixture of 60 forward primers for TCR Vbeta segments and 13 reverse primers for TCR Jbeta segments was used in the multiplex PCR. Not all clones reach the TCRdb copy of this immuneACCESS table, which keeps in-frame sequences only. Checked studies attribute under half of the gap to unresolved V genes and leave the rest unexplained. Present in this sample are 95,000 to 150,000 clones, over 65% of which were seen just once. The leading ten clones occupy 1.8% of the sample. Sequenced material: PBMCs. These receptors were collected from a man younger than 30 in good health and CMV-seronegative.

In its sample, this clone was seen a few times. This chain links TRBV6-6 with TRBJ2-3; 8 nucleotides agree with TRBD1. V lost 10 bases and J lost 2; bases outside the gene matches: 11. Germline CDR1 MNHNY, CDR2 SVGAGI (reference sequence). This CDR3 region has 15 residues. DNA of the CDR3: TGTGCCACCACGGGACAGGATGGCCCCACAGATACGCAGTATTTT. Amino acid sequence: CATTGQDGPTDTQYF.

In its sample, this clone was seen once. The CDR3 sequence is CSSSAPRENGYTF. CDR3 DNA sequence: TGCAGCTCCTCAGCCCCCAGGGAAAATGGCTACACCTTC. The rearrangement links TRBV29-1 to TRBJ1-2, with D tentatively TRBD1 (5 bases). Germline loops: CDR1 SQVTM, CDR2 ANQGSEA. CDR3 length: 13 residues. The V end lost 8 bases, the J end lost 6 bases, and 19 bases lay between the germline ends.

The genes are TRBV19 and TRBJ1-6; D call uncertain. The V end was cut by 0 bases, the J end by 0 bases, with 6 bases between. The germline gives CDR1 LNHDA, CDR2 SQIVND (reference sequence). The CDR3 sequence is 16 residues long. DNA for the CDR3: TGTGCCAGTAGTATAGACCCGAGCTCCTATAATTCACCCCTCCACTTT. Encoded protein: CASSIDPSSYNSPLHF.

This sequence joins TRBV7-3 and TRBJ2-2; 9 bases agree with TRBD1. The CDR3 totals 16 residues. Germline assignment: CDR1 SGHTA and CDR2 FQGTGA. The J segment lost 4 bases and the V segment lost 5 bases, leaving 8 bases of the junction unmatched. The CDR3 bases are TGTGCCAGCAGCCCTTCCGGGACAGGGAGCACCGGGGAGCTGTTTTTT. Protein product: CASSPSGTGSTGELFF.

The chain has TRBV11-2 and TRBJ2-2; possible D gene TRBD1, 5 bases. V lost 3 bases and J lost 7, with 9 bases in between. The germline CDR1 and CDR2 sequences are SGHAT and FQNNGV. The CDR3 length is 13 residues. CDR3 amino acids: CASSFSGNGELFF. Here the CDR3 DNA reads TGTGCCAGCAGCTTTTCAGGGAACGGGGAGCTGTTTTTT.

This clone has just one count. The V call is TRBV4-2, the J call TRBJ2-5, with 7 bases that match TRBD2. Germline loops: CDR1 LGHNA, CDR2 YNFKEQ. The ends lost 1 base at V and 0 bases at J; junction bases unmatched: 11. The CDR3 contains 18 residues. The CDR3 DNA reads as TGTGCCAGCAGCCAAGGGTCCCGACTAGCCGTTTACCAAGAGACCCAGTACTTC. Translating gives CASSQGSRLAVYQETQYF.

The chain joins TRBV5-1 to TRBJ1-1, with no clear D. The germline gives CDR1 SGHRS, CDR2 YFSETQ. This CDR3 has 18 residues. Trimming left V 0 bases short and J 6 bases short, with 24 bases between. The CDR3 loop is CASSLDRPILEVFSEAFF. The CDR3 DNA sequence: TGCGCCAGCAGCTTGGACCGGCCCATCTTAGAGGTGTTCTCTGAAGCTTTCTTT.

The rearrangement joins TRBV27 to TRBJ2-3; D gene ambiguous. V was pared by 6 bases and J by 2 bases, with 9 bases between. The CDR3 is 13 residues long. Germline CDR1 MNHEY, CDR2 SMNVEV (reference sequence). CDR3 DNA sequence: TGTGCCAGCAGACCTATAAACACAGATACGCAGTATTTT. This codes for CASRPINTDTQYF.

CDR3 loop: CASRGTIQETQYF. CDR3 nucleotides: TGTGCCAGCAGGGGGACAATCCAAGAGACCCAGTACTTC. The chain uses TRBV6-5 and TRBJ2-5; TRBD1 might be the D (6 bases). CDR1 MNHEY and CDR2 SVGAGI come from the germline V gene. V was trimmed by 6 bases and J by 1 base, leaving 9 bases between them. The CDR3 runs to 13 residues.

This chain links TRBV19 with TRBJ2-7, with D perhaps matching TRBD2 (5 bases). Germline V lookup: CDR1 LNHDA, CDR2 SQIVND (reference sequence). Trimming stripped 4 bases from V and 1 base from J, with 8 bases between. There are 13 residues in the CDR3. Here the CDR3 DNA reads TGTGCCAGTAGTAGCGGGTGGTCCTACGAGCAGTACTTC. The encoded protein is CASSSGWSYEQYF.

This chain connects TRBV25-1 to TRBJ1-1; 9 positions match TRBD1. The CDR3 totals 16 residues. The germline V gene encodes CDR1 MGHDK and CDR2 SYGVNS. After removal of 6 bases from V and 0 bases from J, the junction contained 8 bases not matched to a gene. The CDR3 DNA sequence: TGTGCCAGCAGGGAGGACAGGGGAGGGATGAACACTGAAGCTTTCTTT. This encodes CASREDRGGMNTEAFF.

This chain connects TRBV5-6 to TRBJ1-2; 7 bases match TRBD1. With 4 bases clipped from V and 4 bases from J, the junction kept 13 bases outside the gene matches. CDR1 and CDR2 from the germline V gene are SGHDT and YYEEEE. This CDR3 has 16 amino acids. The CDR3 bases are TGTGCCAGCAGCATTCTTAGGGACAGACGATCCTATGGCTACACCTTC. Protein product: CASSILRDRRSYGYTF.

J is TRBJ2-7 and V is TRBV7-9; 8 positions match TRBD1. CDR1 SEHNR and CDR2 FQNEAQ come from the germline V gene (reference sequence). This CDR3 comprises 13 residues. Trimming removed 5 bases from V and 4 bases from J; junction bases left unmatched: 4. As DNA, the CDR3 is TGTGCCAGCAGCGTAGACAGGGGATACGAGCAGTACTTC. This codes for CASSVDRGYEQYF.

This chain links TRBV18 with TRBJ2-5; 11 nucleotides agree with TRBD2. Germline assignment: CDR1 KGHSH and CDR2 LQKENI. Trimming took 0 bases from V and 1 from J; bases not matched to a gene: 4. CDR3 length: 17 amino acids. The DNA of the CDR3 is TGTGCCAGCTCACCACCCTGGGGACTAGCGGCCCAAGAGACCCAGTACTTC. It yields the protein CASSPPWGLAAQETQYF.

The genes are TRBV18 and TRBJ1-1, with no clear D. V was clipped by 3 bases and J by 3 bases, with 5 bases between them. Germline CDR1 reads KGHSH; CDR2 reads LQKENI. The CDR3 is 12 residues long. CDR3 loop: CASSPADTEAFF. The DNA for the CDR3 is TGTGCCAGCTCACCGGCAGACACTGAAGCTTTCTTT.

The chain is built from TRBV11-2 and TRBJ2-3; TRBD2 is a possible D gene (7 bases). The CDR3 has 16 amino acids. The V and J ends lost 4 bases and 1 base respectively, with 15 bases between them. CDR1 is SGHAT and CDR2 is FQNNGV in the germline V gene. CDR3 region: CASSWWGRGGTDTQYF. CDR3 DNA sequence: TGTGCCAGCAGCTGGTGGGGGAGGGGGGGCACAGATACGCAGTATTTT.

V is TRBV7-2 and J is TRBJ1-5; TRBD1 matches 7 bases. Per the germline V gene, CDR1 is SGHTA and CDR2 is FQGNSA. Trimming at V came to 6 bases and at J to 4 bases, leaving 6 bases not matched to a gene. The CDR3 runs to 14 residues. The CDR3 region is CASSPGTANQPQHF. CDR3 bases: TGTGCCAGCAGTCCCGGGACAGCGAATCAGCCCCAGCATTTT.

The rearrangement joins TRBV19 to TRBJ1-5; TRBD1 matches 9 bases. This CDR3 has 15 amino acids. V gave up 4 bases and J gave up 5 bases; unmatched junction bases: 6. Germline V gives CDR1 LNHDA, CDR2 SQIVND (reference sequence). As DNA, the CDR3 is TGTGCCAGTAGTAGGTGGGGACAGGGAGATCAGCCCCAGCATTTT. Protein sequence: CASSRWGQGDQPQHF.

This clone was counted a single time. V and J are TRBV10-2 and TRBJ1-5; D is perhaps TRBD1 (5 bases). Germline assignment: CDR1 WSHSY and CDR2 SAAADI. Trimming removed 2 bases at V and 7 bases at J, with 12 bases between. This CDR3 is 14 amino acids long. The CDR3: CASSEAGLGQPQHF. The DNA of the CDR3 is TGCGCCAGCAGTGAGGCAGGGTTGGGGCAGCCCCAGCATTTT.

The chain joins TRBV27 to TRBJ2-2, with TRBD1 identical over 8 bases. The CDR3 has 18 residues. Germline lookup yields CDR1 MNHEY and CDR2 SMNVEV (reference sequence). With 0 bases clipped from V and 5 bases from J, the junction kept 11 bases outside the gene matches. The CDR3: CASSLSGQGSIYTGELFF. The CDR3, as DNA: TGTGCCAGCAGTTTATCCGGACAGGGAAGCATATATACCGGGGAGCTGTTTTTT.

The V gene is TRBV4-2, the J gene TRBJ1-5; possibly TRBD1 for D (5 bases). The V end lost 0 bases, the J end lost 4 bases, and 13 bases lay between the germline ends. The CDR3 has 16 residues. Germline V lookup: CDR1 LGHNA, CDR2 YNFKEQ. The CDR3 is CASSQDLRQGNQPQHF. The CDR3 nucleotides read TGTGCCAGCAGCCAAGATCTTCGTCAGGGTAATCAGCCCCAGCATTTT.

This CDR3 is CASSTPRGRETQYF. The CDR3, as DNA: TGTGCCAGCAGCACCCCTAGGGGGCGGGAGACCCAGTACTTC. The rearrangement links TRBV7-2 to TRBJ2-5, with 7 bases lining up with TRBD1. CDR1 SGHTA and CDR2 FQGNSA come from the germline V gene. V trimming: 5 bases; J trimming: 5 bases; junction bases outside the gene matches: 8. CDR3 length: 14 residues.

CDR3 coding DNA: TGTGCCAGCAGCTCCATACTAGCGGGGGGTATAGAGACCCAGTACTTC. Its protein product is CASSSILAGGIETQYF. The V gene is TRBV7-2, the J gene TRBJ2-5; 12 nucleotides line up with TRBD2. The CDR3 sequence is 16 residues long. From germline, CDR1 is SGHTA and CDR2 FQGNSA. V dropped 4 bases and J dropped 4; count of bases not matched to a gene: 7.

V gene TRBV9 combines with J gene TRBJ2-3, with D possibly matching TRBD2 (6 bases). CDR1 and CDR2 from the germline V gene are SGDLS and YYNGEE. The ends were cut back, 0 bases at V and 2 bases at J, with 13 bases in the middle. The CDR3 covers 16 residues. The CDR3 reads CASSVEPRGNTDTQYF. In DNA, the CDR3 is TGTGCCAGCAGCGTAGAGCCCCGGGGGAACACAGATACGCAGTATTTT.

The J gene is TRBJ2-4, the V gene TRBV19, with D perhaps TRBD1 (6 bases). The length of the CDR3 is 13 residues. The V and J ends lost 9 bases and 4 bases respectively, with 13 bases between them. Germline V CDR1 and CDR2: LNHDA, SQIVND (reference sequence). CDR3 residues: CASRDTGKNIQYF. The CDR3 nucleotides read TGTGCCAGCAGGGACACCGGGAAAAACATTCAGTACTTC.

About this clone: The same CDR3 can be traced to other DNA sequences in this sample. The CDR3 bases are TGTGCCAGCAGTTTGGCAGCGGGGACTGAAGCTTTCTTT. Translation gives CASSLAAGTEAFF. This chain joins TRBV27 and TRBJ1-1; no clear D. Between the trimmed V and J ends, which lost 3 bases and 5 bases, there was a span of 10 bases. This CDR3 is 13 amino acids long. The V gene's germline CDR1 is MNHEY and CDR2 SMNVEV (reference sequence).

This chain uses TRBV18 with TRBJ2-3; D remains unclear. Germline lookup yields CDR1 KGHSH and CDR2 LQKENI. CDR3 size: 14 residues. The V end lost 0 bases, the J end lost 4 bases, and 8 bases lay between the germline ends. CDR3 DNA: TGTGCCAGCTCACCACCTGGCTTCGCAGATACGCAGTATTTT. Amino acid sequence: CASSPPGFADTQYF.

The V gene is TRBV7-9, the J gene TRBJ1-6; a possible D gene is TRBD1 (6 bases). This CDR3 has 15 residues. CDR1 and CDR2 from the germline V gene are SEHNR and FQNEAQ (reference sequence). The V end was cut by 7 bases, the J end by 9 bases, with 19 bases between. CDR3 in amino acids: CASILSTGGASPLHF. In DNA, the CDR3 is TGTGCCAGCATCCTCTCGACGGGGGGCGCTTCACCCCTCCACTTT.